This TCR beta chain was retrieved from a study of T-cell reconstitution after alpha-beta-depleted transplantation in children. The CDR3 consists of 14 residues. Germline CDR1 is SGHTA and CDR2 is FQGNSA. V was shortened by 5 bases and J by 1 base, with 11 bases between the two germline ends. TCRbeta library construction was performed incorporating unique molecular identifiers. TCRdb re-analysed the PCR reads in MiXCR, keeping a single row per CDR3 protein. This repertoire shows around 500,000 distinct CDR3 sequences, about an eighth found once; its top ten account for roughly 5.4%. The rearrangement links TRBV7-2 to TRBJ1-1; TRBD1 is a possible D gene (6 bases). The sequence came from a human donor who donated a stem cell graft to a child with combined immunodeficiency. The sequencing here drew on PBMCs from the stem cell graft donor, taken from the stem cell graft. The CDR3 reads CASSPRTANTEAFF. Written as DNA, the CDR3 is TGTGCCAGCAGCCCAAGGACAGCGAACACTGAAGCTTTCTTT.